This TCR beta chain is from a study of identical twins. With template switching, a universal primer site was added, and the cDNA carried unique molecular identifiers. TCRdb reprocessed the 5' RACE reads via MiXCR and lists one record per CDR3 protein. This sample has about 530,000 distinct CDR3 sequences; around 24% occur once, and the top ten carry approximately 0.52%. From germline, CDR1 is SGHNT and CDR2 YENEEA. Trimming at V came to 4 bases and at J to 9 bases, leaving 18 bases not matched to a gene. The CDR3 runs to 17 residues. This same sample was also taken into another study, of yellow fever vaccine responses in identical twins.

Sequenced sample: CD4+ T cells sorted from blood. The sequence came from a woman in her late teens or twenties in good health. This chain joins TRBV11-3 and TRBJ2-1; 7 bases match TRBD2. Here the CDR3 reads CASSSSLTTRGSVEQFF. The DNA for the CDR3 is TGTGCCAGCAGCTCATCCTTGACTACGCGGGGGTCGGTTGAGCAGTTCTTC.